The following is a T cell receptor beta chain sequence with its context. The antigen it binds to is not known. No base quality information exists; no much larger clone differs at one position. Healthy HIV-negative adults with no recently reported acute infections or vaccinations were included as donors. Every donor was a Caucasian adult living in Nashville, Tennessee, USA. Magnetic negative selection was used to enrich CD4+ T cells, after which naive cells were positively selected on CD45RA and the negative fraction became the memory subset. After blood collection by leukapheresis, PBMCs were isolated using Ficoll-Histopaque density gradient centrifugation and then cryopreserved in the vapor phase of liquid nitrogen. Analytical flow cytometry was used to check the purity and quantity of each magnetically sorted T cell population. From each sorted fraction, genomic DNA was isolated and quantified by UV absorbance on a Nanodrop 2000c.

Using the deep immunoSEQ assay, TCR CDR3 regions were amplified from genomic DNA by multiplex PCR. Extracted genomic DNA from each cell subset was spread evenly across all wells of several immunoSEQ 96-well plates, with each plate serving as a replicate. For sorted subsets, approximately 200 ng of genomic DNA, equivalent to some 30,000 T cell genomes, went into each replicate PCR. The purified libraries were quantified using a Qubit 3.0 fluorometer, sized with a Bioanalyzer 2100, and then quantified again using the KAPA Library Quantification kit. Each immunoSEQ 96-well plate was sequenced on its own single-read 150-cycle Illumina NextSeq 550 flow cell. Concerning the study's data processing: Because the immunoSEQ output included only junctional sequences and no quality scores, the filtering could not be the same as the filtering used for full-length reads. Sequences were annotated with PyIR, a Python wrapper for IgBLAST v1.9, and V/J genes and CDR3 were assigned using IMGT germline references. Any read was removed if the V/J assignment was weak (E-value above 1e-6), the CDR3 was missing, or the read contained stop codons, out-of-frame junctions, or ambiguous translated residues. V3J clonotypes were defined as sequences sharing an identical inferred V gene, J gene, and CDR3 amino acid sequence. To compute the percentage overlap between repertoires, the number of shared unique clonotypes was divided by the size of the smaller repertoire. RTK rarefaction, the Chao1 estimator, and Recon v2.1 estimates of unobserved clonotypes were used to assess repertoire richness. OLGA was used to compute generation probabilities for all TCRbeta clonotypes that the gDNA method yielded from a handful of donors. Not all clones reach the TCRdb copy of this immuneACCESS table, which keeps in-frame sequences only. Checked studies attribute under half of the gap to unresolved V genes and leave the rest unexplained. V and J calls and clone size are as listed in that table; D and trimming were resolved from the DNA. In this sample the table shows around 700,000 clones, approximately 73% of which occur a single time. Around 1.7% of the sample rests with the top ten.

The data are from a study of shared clonotypes between healthy human individuals (dated by TCRdb to between 2020 and 2021). Turning to the overall study: The cohort included three men and a couple of women between 18 and 49 years of age. The study deeply sequenced blood TCR repertoires of 5 or 6 healthy adults to estimate repertoire size and the extent of clonotype sharing between individuals. For each donor, three plates each were used for CD4 naive and CD4 memory, two plates were used for CD8 naive, and one plate was used for CD8 memory. Leukapheresis yielded between about 0.9 and 10 billion PBMCs per donor. To increase sequencing depth and limit assay-specific biases, different laboratories used diverse techniques to prepare libraries and sequence TCR repertoires.

V is pruned by 5 bases and J by 2 bases, leaving 5 bases of the junction without a gene match. CDR1 MDHEN and CDR2 SYDVKM were looked up in the germline V gene. Taken from cysteine to phenylalanine, the CDR3 has 14 residues. Left in the record is the CDR3 DNA by itself, 42 bases read in frame from the first base. The paper's findings and limits, for the study overall: Compared with non-shared clonotypes, clonotypes shared by all four sorted-subset donors had higher generation probabilities. Rarefaction of sorted-subset datasets indicated incomplete sequencing despite the large sequencing depth. The genetic and exposure-history diversity represented was limited by the small number of donors. Only blood was sampled, and tissue TCR repertoires likely differ from those in blood. Sharing across a handful of donors was observed for around 5% of naive CD4, less than 4% of naive CD8, over 2% of memory CD4, and around 0.42% of memory CD8 clonotypes. Estimated clonotype richness was generally larger for naive than for memory subsets. Pairwise subsampling indicated that sequencing depth was expected to affect the degree of clonotype sharing among donors.

The chain couples TRBV28 to TRBJ1-2; the junction holds 7 bases that match TRBD1. The source of this sequence is a woman in her twenties or thirties in good health. The sequencing input was memory CD4+ T cells sorted from blood. Per the publication, the cell subset or site label means: CD45RA-negative fraction. The CDR3 has the sequence CASSRTGSNYGYTF. At the DNA level, the sequence is TGTGCCAGCAGTCGGACAGGCTCAAACTATGGCTACACCTTC.